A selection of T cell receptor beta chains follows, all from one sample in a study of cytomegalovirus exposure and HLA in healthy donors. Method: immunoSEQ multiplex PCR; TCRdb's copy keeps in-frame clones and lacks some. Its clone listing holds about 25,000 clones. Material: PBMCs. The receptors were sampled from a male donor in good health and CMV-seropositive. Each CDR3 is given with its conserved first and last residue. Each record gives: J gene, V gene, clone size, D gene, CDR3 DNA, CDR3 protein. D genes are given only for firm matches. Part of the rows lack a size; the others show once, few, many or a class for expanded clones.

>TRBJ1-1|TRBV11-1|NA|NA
TGTGCCAGCAGCCATCTCGGGGAAATCATGAACACTGAAGCTTTCTTT
CASSHLGEIMNTEAFF
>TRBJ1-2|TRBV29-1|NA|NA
TGCAGCGTTCGGAATGAGGCAGTTGGCTACACCTTC
CSVRNEAVGYTF
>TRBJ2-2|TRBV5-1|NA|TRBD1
TGCGCCAGCAGCAACACAGGGGGCGGAACCGGGGAGCTGTTTTTT
CASSNTGGGTGELFF
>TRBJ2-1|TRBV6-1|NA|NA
TGTGCCACCTCGAGAACTGGCTCCTACAATGAGCAGTTCTTC
CATSRTGSYNEQFF
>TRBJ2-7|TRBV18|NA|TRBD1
TGTGCCAGCTCACCCCGGGACAGGGACTACGAGCAGTACTTC
CASSPRDRDYEQYF
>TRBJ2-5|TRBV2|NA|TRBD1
TGTGCCAGGACCCGGGACAGTCTTTTGGAGACCCAGTACTTC
CARTRDSLLETQYF
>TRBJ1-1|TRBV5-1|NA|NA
TGCGCCAGCAGCTTAGTGGTGCAGGGCGCGACAATGAACACTGAAGCTTTCTTT
CASSLVVQGATMNTEAFF
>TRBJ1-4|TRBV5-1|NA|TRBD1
TGCGCCAGCAGCTCGGGACAGATTTCTCAGAAACTGTTTTTT
CASSSGQISQKLFF
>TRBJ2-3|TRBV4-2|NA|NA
TGTGCCAGCAGCCCCGGAATGTCGGGACTCCCCGCAGATACGCAGTATTTT
CASSPGMSGLPADTQYF
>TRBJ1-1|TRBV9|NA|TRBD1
TGTGCCAGCAGCGTAGCCCTAGAGGGAGAGGGACAGGGAGCTTTCTTT
CASSVALEGEGQGAFF
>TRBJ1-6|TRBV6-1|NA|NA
TGTGCCAGCAGTGAAGTTCGGAGGGGACGGAGAAATTCACCCCTCCACTTT
CASSEVRRGRRNSPLHF
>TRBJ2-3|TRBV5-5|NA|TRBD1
TGTGCCGGCAGCTTGACCGCCGGGACAGGAAGAGATACGCAGTATTTT
CAGSLTAGTGRDTQYF
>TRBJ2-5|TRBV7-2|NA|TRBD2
TGTGCCAGCAGCCGGACAGCGGGAGCTAGAGAGACCCAGTACTTC
CASSRTAGARETQYF
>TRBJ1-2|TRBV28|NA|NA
TGTGCCAGTAGGAGGTCAGGGGCTTTCTATGGCTACACCTTC
CASRRSGAFYGYTF
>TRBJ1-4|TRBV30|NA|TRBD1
TGTGCCTGTCACGACAGGGGCCATAATGAAAAACTGTTTTTT
CACHDRGHNEKLFF
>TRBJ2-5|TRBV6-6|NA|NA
TGTGCCAGCGGCCTTCAGCAAGAGACCCAGTACTTC
CASGLQQETQYF
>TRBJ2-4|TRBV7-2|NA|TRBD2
TGTGCCAGCAGCCAGGCGGGGGATCTAGCCAAAAACATTCAGTACTTC
CASSQAGDLAKNIQYF
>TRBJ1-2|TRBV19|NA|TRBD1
TGTGCCAGTAGTCCCCGGACAGGGTTAGGCTACACCTTC
CASSPRTGLGYTF
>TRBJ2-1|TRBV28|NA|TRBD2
TGTGCCAGCAGTTTTCGGCCGGGGGGGGTTCTAAATGAGCAGTTCTTC
CASSFRPGGVLNEQFF
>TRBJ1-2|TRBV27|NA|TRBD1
TGTGCCAGCAGAGACCACGGGACAGGGGTATCCTATGGCTACACCTTC
CASRDHGTGVSYGYTF
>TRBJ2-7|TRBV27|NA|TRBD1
TGTGCCAGCAGTGAGGGACAGGGCCTATCCTACGAGCAGTACTTC
CASSEGQGLSYEQYF
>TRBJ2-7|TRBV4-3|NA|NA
TGCGCCAGCAGACTAGAATCGGGTCTGGGGTACGAGCAGTACTTC
CASRLESGLGYEQYF
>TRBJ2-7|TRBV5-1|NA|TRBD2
TGCGCCAGCAGCATGACTAGCGACTCCTACGAGCAGTACTTC
CASSMTSDSYEQYF
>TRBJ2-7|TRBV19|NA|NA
TGTGCCAGTAGTATAGTAGGGGACTACGAGCAGTACTTC
CASSIVGDYEQYF
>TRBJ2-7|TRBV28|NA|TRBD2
TGTGCCAGCAGTAGTCAGGGAGCGGGAAGGCAGTACTTC
CASSSQGAGRQYF
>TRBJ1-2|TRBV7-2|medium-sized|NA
TGTGCCAGCAGCACTCCGGACACCCGCTATGGCTACACCTTC
CASSTPDTRYGYTF
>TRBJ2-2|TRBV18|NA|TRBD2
TGTGCCAGCTCACCTTACGGGGGGAGCTCGAACACCGGGGAGCTGTTTTTT
CASSPYGGSSNTGELFF